The 10 T cell receptor beta chains below were found in one sample sequenced in a study of cytomegalovirus exposure and HLA in healthy donors. The PCR made use of 60 Vbeta and 13 Jbeta primers. This table comes from immunoSEQ multiplex PCR, and its TCRdb copy is limited to in-frame clones, with some not included. The repertoire has about 190,000 clones, 85% to 90% of them found once; the top ten carry 1.3%. The sequencing sample was made of PBMCs. These TCRs come from a man aged 30-40 years in good health and CMV-seronegative.

In its sample, this clone was seen a few times. This sequence joins TRBV6-1 and TRBJ2-1; 13 bases match TRBD2. Germline trimming cut 4 bases from V and 9 bases from J; bases unmatched to any gene: 6. CDR1 and CDR2 (germline): MNHNS, SASEGT. The CDR3 is 15 amino acids. CDR3 sequence (DNA): TGTGCCAGCAGTGCCCAGGGACTAGCGGGAAGTGAGCAGTTCTTC. Translating it yields CASSAQGLAGSEQFF.

The CDR3 nucleotides read TGTGCTAGTGGTTTGGTGCCCCCCGGGGGGGCAACTGAAGCTTTCTTT. This sequence encodes CASGLVPPGGATEAFF. The chain couples TRBV12-5 to TRBJ1-1, with a possible D match to TRBD1 (6 bases). Germline CDR1 reads LGHNT; CDR2 reads FRNRAP. The CDR3 sequence is 16 residues long. V gave up 0 bases and J gave up 5 bases, with 16 bases separating them. Combining the CDR3 with reference TRBV12-5 and TRBJ1-1 gives the whole variable domain DARVTQTPRHKVTEMGQEVTMRCQPILGHNTVFWYRQTMMQGLELLAYFRNRAPLDDSGMPKDRFSAEMPDATLATLKIQPSEPRDSAVYFCASGLVPPGGATEAFFGQGTRLTVV.

This clone was counted a few times. The rearrangement joins TRBV5-6 to TRBJ1-1; the D is unclear. Trimming took 0 bases from V and 0 from J, leaving 9 bases between them. The germline gives CDR1 SGHDT, CDR2 YYEEEE. This CDR3 has 15 residues. The CDR3 DNA reads as TGTGCCAGCAGCTTGGTAGCTCGTATGAACACTGAAGCTTTCTTT. Its translation: CASSLVARMNTEAFF.

V gene TRBV11-1 combines with J gene TRBJ2-1; 8 positions agree with TRBD1. The trim removed 5 bases at V and 13 bases at J, leaving 10 bases unmatched. Germline V gives CDR1 SGHAT, CDR2 FQDESV (reference sequence). This CDR3 spans 13 amino acids. CDR3 coding DNA: TGTGCCAGCAGCCAGCGACAGGGGACGATTCAGTTCTTC. Residues: CASSQRQGTIQFF.

The chain links TRBV30 to TRBJ1-2; 8 bases map to TRBD1. The CDR3 totals 14 residues. The V gene end was trimmed by 2 bases and the J gene end by 7 bases; junction bases not matched to a gene: 9. The germline gives CDR1 GTSNPN, CDR2 SVGIG (reference sequence). CDR3 in DNA: TGTGCCTGGAGTCGTAGCGGACAGGGAGGTGGCTACACCTTC. This gives the protein CAWSRSGQGGGYTF. Filled out from reference TRBV30 and TRBJ1-2, the complete variable domain reads SQTIHQWPATLVQPVGSPLSLECTVEGTSNPNLYWYRQAAGRGLQLLFYSVGIGQISSEVPQNLSASRPQDRQFILSSKKLLLSDSGFYLCAWSRSGQGGGYTFGSGTRLTVV.

The chain couples TRBV5-6 to TRBJ2-1; no clear D. The ends were cut back, 2 bases at V and 8 bases at J, with 11 bases in the middle. The CDR3 loop spans 13 amino acids. Germline-derived CDR1 and CDR2 are SGHDT and YYEEEE. This CDR3 is CASSFPPVHEQFF. The CDR3 DNA follows: TGTGCCAGCAGCTTCCCGCCGGTCCATGAGCAGTTCTTC.

The chain combines TRBV11-2 with TRBJ2-1; 8 positions agree with TRBD2. Germline V gene lookup returns CDR1 SGHAT and CDR2 FQNNGV. The CDR3 runs 16 residues. V gave up 1 base and J gave up 6 bases; unmatched junction bases: 8. CDR3 sequence: CASSLVGGGPLNEQFF. The CDR3 coding sequence is TGTGCCAGCAGCTTAGTCGGGGGGGGGCCACTCAATGAGCAGTTCTTC.

V usage is TRBV4-2 and J usage is TRBJ2-3, with 7 positions matching TRBD1. The germline CDR1 and CDR2 sequences are LGHNA and YNFKEQ. The CDR3 has 16 residues. The junction had 6 bases not matched to a gene; V was cut back by 3 bases and J by 0 bases. The CDR3 protein is CASSQGRTGSTDTQYF. CDR3 DNA sequence: TGTGCCAGCAGCCAGGGTCGGACAGGAAGCACAGATACGCAGTATTTT.

This clone was recorded only once. The CDR3 nucleotides are TGTGCTAGTGGTTTGGACCTAACAGGGGCCAATGAGCAGTTCTTC. Its protein product is CASGLDLTGANEQFF. V is TRBV12-5 and J is TRBJ2-1, with TRBD1 matching over 7 bases. The V gene end was trimmed by 1 base and the J gene end by 6 bases; junction bases not matched to a gene: 6. The CDR3 consists of 15 residues. CDR1 is LGHNT, CDR2 FRNRAP, per germline.

The table lists this clone with a count of one. V is TRBV27 and J is TRBJ2-6, with D hard to call. Germline loops: CDR1 MNHEY, CDR2 SMNVEV (reference sequence). The length of the CDR3 is 16 residues. Between the trimmed V and J ends, which lost 6 bases and 1 base, there was a span of 13 bases. The CDR3 DNA is TGTGCCAGCAGCTCGAGGCTTGGGTCTGGGGCCAACGTCCTGACTTTC. This encodes CASSSRLGSGANVLTF.